The present T cell receptor (beta chain) was sequenced within a study of T cells in Graves' hyperthyroidism and ophthalmopathy. Study observations and caveats: Also found in blood were most expanded thyroid clonotypes above 0.001.

Amplified regions were TCR beta CDR3 sequences from RNA transcripts. A first-round RT-PCR of the TCR CDR3 used the HTBI primer set. MiXCR was run by TCRdb on the multiplex PCR reads, yielding one entry per CDR3 protein. The sample lists over 650,000 distinct CDR3 sequences, about a sixth seen once, with around 7.7% in the top ten. Germline CDR1 and CDR2: DFQATT and SNEGSKA (reference sequence). V was trimmed by 5 bases and J by 4 bases, leaving 20 bases between them. This CDR3 region has 15 residues. For this clonotype: Its antigen is still unknown.

PBMCs were derived from 10 ml fresh peripheral blood. This TCR was sampled from a man younger than 30 with Graves' hyperthyroidism. The V and J genes are TRBV20-1 and TRBJ2-5; D perhaps matches TRBD2 (5 bases). The sequencing sample was made of blood. In DNA form, the CDR3 reads TGCAGTGCTTCCGGCCCCGGGATCACGGGAGAGACCCAGTACTTC. Translating it yields CSASGPGITGETQYF.